A single count supports the clone carrying this T cell receptor (beta chain). Its specificity is unknown. The germline gives CDR1 SQVTM, CDR2 ANQGSEA. This CDR3 is built from 15 residues. The ends were cut back, 6 bases at V and 4 bases at J, with 19 bases in the middle. The data were produced by immunoSEQ multiplex PCR, yet TCRdb's version contains in-frame clones alone and is incomplete. This repertoire shows 250,000 to 350,000 clones, around 69% found once; its top ten account for approximately 5.1%. This sample was taken from a study of cytotoxic CD8 clonotypes in ibrutinib-treated CLL. Overall study: Among responders, some 25 were partial and 2 complete; after median roughly 68 months, around 14 stayed remitted and approximately 12 progressed. The samples contained 255,043 productive templates on average. They also contained an average of 94,082 productive rearrangements.

The study's findings and limits: The clonality went up when patients responded to ibrutinib and dropped back toward baseline at progression. Different sampling times were used for sustained-remission and progressing patients.

Sequencing used PBMCs, obtained at disease progression, from a patient treated with ibrutinib. This TCR was recovered from a human donor with chronic lymphocytic leukemia. The chain joins TRBV29-1 to TRBJ2-1, with D possibly matching TRBD2 (5 bases). CDR3 DNA: TGCAGCGTCAAACTAGAGTTGGGCCTATACAATGAGCAGTTCTTC. Translation: CSVKLELGLYNEQFF.